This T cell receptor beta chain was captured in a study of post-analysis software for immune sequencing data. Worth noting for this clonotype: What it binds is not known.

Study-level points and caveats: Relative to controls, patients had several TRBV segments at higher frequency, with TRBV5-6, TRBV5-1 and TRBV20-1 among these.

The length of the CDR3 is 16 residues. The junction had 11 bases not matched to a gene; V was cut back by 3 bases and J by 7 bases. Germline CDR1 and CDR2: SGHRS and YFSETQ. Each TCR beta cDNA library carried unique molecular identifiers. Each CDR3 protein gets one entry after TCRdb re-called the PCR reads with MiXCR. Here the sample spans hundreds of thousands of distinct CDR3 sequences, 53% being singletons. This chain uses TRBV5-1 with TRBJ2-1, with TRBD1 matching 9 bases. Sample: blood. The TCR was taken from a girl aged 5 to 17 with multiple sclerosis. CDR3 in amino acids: CASSSLTGTGMNEQFF. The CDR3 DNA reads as TGCGCCAGCAGCTCACTAACCGGGACAGGGATGAATGAGCAGTTCTTC.